A selection of T cell receptor beta chains follows, all from one sample in a study of neoadjuvant nivolumab and ipilimumab in lung cancer. TCRdb's table, derived via immunoSEQ multiplex PCR, lists solely in-frame clones and lacks some. The table lists approximately 4,000 clones, roughly 90% of them singletons. Source: adjacent normal lung tissue, taken after neoadjuvant nivolumab, alone or with ipilimumab, at or shortly before surgery. The receptors come from an adult with non-small cell lung cancer. Each CDR3 is given with its conserved first and last residue. Each record gives: J gene, D gene, clone size, V gene, CDR3 DNA, CDR3 protein. The D gene is left open where the match is weak. Only part of the rows carry a size: once, few, many, or a class if the clone is expanded.

J gene: TRBJ2-7
D gene: TRBD1
clone size: NA
V gene: TRBV5-6
CDR3 DNA: TGTGCCAGCAGCTCGTACAGGGGGAGCGCCTACGAGCAGTACTTC
CDR3 protein: CASSSYRGSAYEQYF

J gene: TRBJ2-2
D gene: NA
clone size: once
V gene: TRBV27
CDR3 DNA: TGTGCCAGCAGTACCCAAGTATGGACCGGGGAGCTGTTTTTT
CDR3 protein: CASSTQVWTGELFF

J gene: TRBJ2-5
D gene: NA
clone size: NA
V gene: TRBV11-2
CDR3 DNA: TGTGCCAGCAGCTTGGGCCGGGCGCCTCAAGAGACCCAGTACTTC
CDR3 protein: CASSLGRAPQETQYF

J gene: TRBJ2-7
D gene: NA
clone size: NA
V gene: TRBV18
CDR3 DNA: TGTGCCAGCTCACCCAGTGGGTTAGGGGCCGGCGCCCCCTACGAGCAGTACTTC
CDR3 protein: CASSPSGLGAGAPYEQYF

J gene: TRBJ2-7
D gene: NA
clone size: NA
V gene: TRBV5-1
CDR3 DNA: TGCGCCAGTTCTCCGGGAGGGCCAGGGGGCCAGTACTTC
CDR3 protein: CASSPGGPGGQYF

J gene: TRBJ2-7
D gene: NA
clone size: NA
V gene: TRBV5-4
CDR3 DNA: TGTGCCAGCAGCTTGGAAGTGGGCGGCGAGCACGAGCAGTACTTC
CDR3 protein: CASSLEVGGEHEQYF

J gene: TRBJ2-1
D gene: NA
clone size: few
V gene: TRBV10-2
CDR3 DNA: TGCGCCAGCAGTGAGTGGCAGGGTGAAAATGAGCAGTTCTTC
CDR3 protein: CASSEWQGENEQFF

J gene: TRBJ1-4
D gene: NA
clone size: few
V gene: TRBV5-1
CDR3 DNA: TGCGCCAGCAGCTTGGCCGGCAGGGAAGGAGAAAAACTGTTTTTT
CDR3 protein: CASSLAGREGEKLFF

J gene: TRBJ1-4
D gene: NA
clone size: few
V gene: TRBV5-1
CDR3 DNA: TGCGCCAGCAGCCGAGATAGTAATGAAAAACTGTTTTTT
CDR3 protein: CASSRDSNEKLFF

J gene: TRBJ1-2
D gene: NA
clone size: NA
V gene: TRBV2
CDR3 DNA: TGTGCCTCCGTATATAGGGGGACGGACTATGGCTACACCTTC
CDR3 protein: CASVYRGTDYGYTF

J gene: TRBJ2-3
D gene: NA
clone size: NA
V gene: TRBV9
CDR3 DNA: TGTGCCAGCACCCTCTCGGACAGAAACACAGATACGCAGTATTTT
CDR3 protein: CASTLSDRNTDTQYF

J gene: TRBJ2-3
D gene: TRBD1
clone size: NA
V gene: TRBV7-6
CDR3 DNA: TGTGCCAGCAGCTCGAGACAGGGGGCACTGACAGATACGCAGTATTTT
CDR3 protein: CASSSRQGALTDTQYF

J gene: TRBJ1-2
D gene: NA
clone size: NA
V gene: TRBV6-1
CDR3 DNA: TGTGCCAGCAGTGTCGACAGAAGTGGCTACACCTTC
CDR3 protein: CASSVDRSGYTF

J gene: TRBJ2-3
D gene: NA
clone size: NA
V gene: TRBV18
CDR3 DNA: TGTGCCAGCTCACCACAGGACGTTAGCACAGATACGCAGTATTTT
CDR3 protein: CASSPQDVSTDTQYF

J gene: TRBJ2-7
D gene: TRBD1
clone size: NA
V gene: TRBV2
CDR3 DNA: TGTGCCACCACGCCGGCAAAGGCAGGGGGCGCCAGGAGGAGCTCCTACGAGCAGTACTTC
CDR3 protein: CATTPAKAGGARRSSYEQYF

J gene: TRBJ1-1
D gene: TRBD1
clone size: NA
V gene: TRBV5-1
CDR3 DNA: TGCGCCAGCAGCTCGACAGGGGAGAACACTGAAGCTTTCTTT
CDR3 protein: CASSSTGENTEAFF

J gene: TRBJ2-1
D gene: NA
clone size: NA
V gene: TRBV28
CDR3 DNA: TGTGCCAGCAGAACACTAGGGGGGCTGTCTAGCTCCTACAATGAGCAGTTCTTC
CDR3 protein: CASRTLGGLSSSYNEQFF